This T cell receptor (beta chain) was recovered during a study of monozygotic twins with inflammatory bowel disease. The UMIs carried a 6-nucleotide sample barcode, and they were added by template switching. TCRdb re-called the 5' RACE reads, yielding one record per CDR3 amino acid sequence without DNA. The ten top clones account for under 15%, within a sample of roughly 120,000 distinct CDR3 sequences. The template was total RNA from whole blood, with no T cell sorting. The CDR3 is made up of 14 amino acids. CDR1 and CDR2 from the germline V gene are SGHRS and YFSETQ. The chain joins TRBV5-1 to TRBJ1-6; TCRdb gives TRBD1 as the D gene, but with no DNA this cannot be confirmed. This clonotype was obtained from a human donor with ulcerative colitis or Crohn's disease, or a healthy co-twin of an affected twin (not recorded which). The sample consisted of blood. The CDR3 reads CASSLNRGESPLHF.